The 24 T cell receptor beta chains listed next were all sequenced from one sample in a study of blood T cell repertoires in COVID-19. Some clones are missing from TCRdb's copy, which holds only in-frame ones; the method was immunoSEQ multiplex PCR. The sample lists approximately 260,000 clones, roughly 86% occurring once. Sequenced: PBMCs or T cells enriched from blood (not recorded which). The receptors come from a woman in her thirties or forties with acute COVID-19.

V usage is TRBV7-9 and J usage is TRBJ1-4; D is uncertain. Trimming removed 5 bases from V and 2 bases from J, with 15 bases in between. The V gene's germline CDR1 is SEHNR and CDR2 FQNEAQ (reference sequence). The CDR3 is 16 residues long. The CDR3: CASSAGWQSTNEKLFF. CDR3 nucleotides: TGTGCCAGCAGCGCGGGCTGGCAATCGACTAATGAAAAACTGTTTTTT.

V is TRBV14 and J is TRBJ2-1, with D perhaps matching TRBD1 (5 bases). The V end lost 0 bases, the J end lost 4 bases, and 31 bases lay between the germline ends. CDR1 and CDR2 (germline): SGHDN, FVKESK. This CDR3 is 22 amino acids long. The CDR3 DNA follows: TGTGCCAGCAGCCAAGATGGAGACGCCTGGAGACACTCGACGACAGAATACAATGAGCAGTTCTTC. Translated: CASSQDGDAWRHSTTEYNEQFF.

The J gene is TRBJ1-5, the V gene TRBV5-1; D possibly corresponds to TRBD1 (6 bases). Trimming left V 2 bases short and J 5 bases short, with 11 bases between. Germline loops: CDR1 SGHRS, CDR2 YFSETQ. CDR3 length: 14 residues. CDR3 sequence (DNA): TGCGCCAGCAGCTTAAAGGGGGACGATCAGCCCCAGCATTTT. The encoded protein is CASSLKGDDQPQHF.

The rearrangement links TRBV5-5 to TRBJ2-7; D is uncertain. The germline V gene encodes CDR1 SGHKS and CDR2 YYEKEE (reference sequence). The germline V and J ends were trimmed by 0 bases and 3 bases, with 13 bases remaining between them. The CDR3 is 15 residues long. The CDR3 region is CASSLAVSGFYEQYF. CDR3 nucleotides: TGTGCCAGCAGCTTGGCGGTTTCAGGCTTCTACGAGCAGTACTTC. Complete variable domain (other parts from reference TRBV5-5 and TRBJ2-7): DAGVTQSPTHLIKTRGQQVTLRCSPISGHKSVSWYQQVLGQGPQFIFQYYEKEERGRGNFPDRFSARQFPNYSSELNVNALLLGDSALYLCASSLAVSGFYEQYFGPGTRLTVT.

This clone was detected only a few times. This chain joins TRBV5-4 and TRBJ2-2, with 11 bases fitting TRBD2. Germline V gene sequence: CDR1 SGHNT, CDR2 YYREEE (reference sequence). V lost 4 bases and J lost 7; bases outside the gene matches: 15. The CDR3 covers 18 residues. This CDR3 reads CASSEGGLADLWVGELFF. The CDR3 DNA reads as TGTGCCAGCAGCGAAGGGGGACTAGCGGACTTGTGGGTCGGGGAGCTGTTTTTT. The variable domain in full, completed from reference TRBV5-4 and TRBJ2-2, reads ETGVTQSPTHLIKTRGQQVTLRCSSQSGHNTVSWYQQALGQGPQFIFQYYREEENGRGNFPPRFSGLQFPNYSSELNVNALELDDSALYLCASSEGGLADLWVGELFFGEGSRLTVL.

This clone was observed once. V usage is TRBV3-1 (or the pseudogene TRBV3-2) and J usage is TRBJ2-7; D remains ambiguous. V was shortened by 0 bases and J by 5 bases, with 8 bases between the two germline ends. This CDR3 region has 13 residues. Germline CDR1 and CDR2: LGHDT and YNNKEL (reference sequence). The CDR3: CASSQELHNEQYF. The CDR3 DNA reads TGTGCCAGCAGCCAAGAATTACACAACGAGCAGTACTTC.

The rearrangement links TRBV2 to TRBJ1-5, with D maybe TRBD1 (6 bases). Germline loops: CDR1 SNHLY, CDR2 FYNNEI. The CDR3 has 18 amino acids. V gave up 4 bases and J gave up 0 bases, with 19 bases separating them. Here the CDR3 DNA reads TGTGCCAGCAGTGGACCCGGGACATTGACATATAGCAATCAGCCCCAGCATTTT. This gives the protein CASSGPGTLTYSNQPQHF.

CDR3 region: CASSIWFGQGINTGELFF. CDR3 in DNA: TGTGCCAGTAGTATCTGGTTTGGGCAGGGGATTAACACCGGGGAGCTGTTTTTT. The chain joins TRBV19 to TRBJ2-2; tentatively, D is TRBD1 (6 bases). Per the germline V gene, CDR1 is LNHDA and CDR2 is SQIVND (reference sequence). CDR3 length: 18 amino acids. Trimming took 3 bases from V and 2 from J, leaving 19 bases between them.

The chain combines TRBV2 with TRBJ2-1; 8 positions agree with TRBD1. J was trimmed by 4 bases and V by 4 bases; bases with no gene match: 0. The CDR3 contains 13 residues. The germline CDR1 and CDR2 sequences are SNHLY and FYNNEI. As DNA, the CDR3 is TGTGCCAGCAGTGGGACAGGGTACAATGAGCAGTTCTTC. Translating it yields CASSGTGYNEQFF.

This chain connects TRBV6-5 to TRBJ2-3; D gene uncertain. The CDR3 sequence is 12 residues long. Trimming shortened V by 5 bases and J by 5 bases, and 8 bases separated the two germline ends. Germline V gene lookup returns CDR1 MNHEY and CDR2 SVGAGI. The CDR3 region has the DNA TGTGCCAGCAGTCAACTCTTAGATACGCAGTATTTT. It yields the protein CASSQLLDTQYF.

CDR3 DNA: TGTGCCATCAGTCGACTTATTTCAACCTCTGGAAACACCATATATTTT. Translated, it gives CAISRLISTSGNTIYF. V is TRBV10-3 and J is TRBJ1-3, with D unresolved. Per germline, CDR1 ENHRY and CDR2 SYGVKD. Between the trimmed V and J ends, which lost 5 bases and 0 bases, there was a span of 14 bases. The CDR3 covers 16 residues.

J is TRBJ1-5 and V is TRBV27; D ambiguous. Trimming stripped 2 bases from V and 6 bases from J, with 11 bases between. Per the germline V gene, CDR1 is MNHEY and CDR2 is SMNVEV (reference sequence). This CDR3 is built from 14 residues. The CDR3 protein is CASSLREGLQPQHF. CDR3 in DNA: TGTGCCAGCAGTTTAAGGGAGGGTCTTCAGCCCCAGCATTTT.

The chain is built from TRBV6-5 and TRBJ2-7; possibly TRBD2 for D (6 bases). The CDR3 has 15 residues. V shed 2 bases and J shed 0 bases, with 11 bases lying between them. The V gene's germline CDR1 is MNHEY and CDR2 SVGAGI. The CDR3 here is CASSYTRDFSYEQYF. Here the CDR3 DNA reads TGTGCCAGCAGTTACACACGGGACTTCTCCTACGAGCAGTACTTC.

This sequence joins TRBV29-1 and TRBJ2-1; 9 positions match TRBD1. CDR1 is SQVTM, CDR2 ANQGSEA, per germline. Trimming cost V 4 bases and J 10 bases; bases outside gene matches: 8. This CDR3 is 13 amino acids long. The CDR3 region is CSVGQGEWGEQFF. Written as DNA, the CDR3 is TGCAGCGTTGGACAGGGGGAGTGGGGGGAGCAGTTCTTC.

This sequence joins TRBV23-1 and TRBJ1-5; 11 positions agree with TRBD1. TRBV23-1 is given ORF status, its function remaining uncertain. J gave up 4 bases and V 0 bases, and 11 bases lay outside the gene matches. The CDR3 loop spans 19 amino acids. The DNA of the CDR3 is TGCGCCAGCAGTCAATCGTTTTTAGGACAGGGGGCAAATAATCAGCCCCAGCATTTT. This gives the protein CASSQSFLGQGANNQPQHF.

CDR3 nucleotide sequence: TGTGCCAGCAGCTTAGAGGGGACTAGCAGATACGAGCAGTACTTC. This encodes CASSLEGTSRYEQYF. The rearrangement joins TRBV11-3 to TRBJ2-7; 9 bases are shared with TRBD2. The CDR3 spans 15 residues. Germline assignment: CDR1 SGHNT and CDR2 YENEEA. V lost 0 bases, J lost 4 bases, and 4 bases stayed unmatched.

The chain joins TRBV15 to TRBJ2-7, with TRBD1 matching over 8 bases. Germline V gives CDR1 LNHNV, CDR2 YYDKDF (reference sequence). The J segment lost 5 bases and the V segment lost 4 bases, leaving 7 bases of the junction unmatched. There are 14 residues in the CDR3. CDR3: CATSIGDRGHEQYF. CDR3 bases: TGTGCCACCAGCATAGGAGACAGGGGTCACGAGCAGTACTTC. Full variable domain (rest looked up from reference TRBV15 and TRBJ2-7): DAMVIQNPRYQVTQFGKPVTLSCSQTLNHNVMYWYQQKSSQAPKLLFHYYDKDFNNEADTPDNFQSRRPNTSFCFLDIRSPGLGDTAMYLCATSIGDRGHEQYFGPGTRLTVT.

In this sample, this clone turned up once. The rearrangement links TRBV9 to TRBJ2-3, with 7 bases identical to TRBD1. This CDR3 has 16 amino acids. Germline V CDR1 and CDR2: SGDLS, YYNGEE. The V and J ends lost 3 bases and 0 bases, in that order; junction bases with no gene match: 7. This chain's CDR3 is CASSALQGFSTDTQYF. The DNA for the CDR3 is TGTGCCAGCAGCGCCCTACAGGGGTTTAGCACAGATACGCAGTATTTT.

The gene calls are TRBV30 and TRBJ2-1, with 7 bases identical to TRBD2. CDR3 length equals 15 residues. J was trimmed by 6 bases and V by 3 bases; bases with no gene match: 11. Germline V gives CDR1 GTSNPN, CDR2 SVGIG (reference sequence). The CDR3 DNA follows: TGTGCCTGGAGCACCTGGGGGGAGGGCCGCAATGAGCAGTTCTTC. It specifies CAWSTWGEGRNEQFF.

This chain joins TRBV11-3 and TRBJ2-7; TRBD1 agrees at 7 bases. After removal of 5 bases from V and 2 bases from J, the junction contained 3 bases not matched to a gene. Germline values: CDR1 SGHNT, CDR2 YENEEA. This CDR3 has 13 amino acids. The DNA for the CDR3 is TGTGCCAGCAGCCCGGACAGGACCTACGAGCAGTACTTC. Translation: CASSPDRTYEQYF.

The chain employs TRBV5-5 and TRBJ1-3; 7 bases match TRBD1. The CDR3 runs 16 residues. Germline CDR1 reads SGHKS; CDR2 reads YYEKEE (reference sequence). Trimming at V came to 4 bases and at J to 0 bases, leaving 7 bases not matched to a gene. The CDR3 loop reads CASSQGGPYSGNTIYF. The CDR3 DNA sequence: TGTGCCAGCAGCCAAGGGGGCCCATACTCTGGAAACACCATATATTTT.

The CDR3 here is CASSYFGQRAYEQYF. The CDR3 DNA sequence: TGTGCCAGCAGTTACTTTGGACAGAGAGCCTACGAGCAGTACTTC. The chain combines TRBV6-5 with TRBJ2-7, with a weak D call TRBD1 (6 bases). In germline, CDR1 is MNHEY, CDR2 SVGAGI. Trimming removed 1 base from V and 2 bases from J, with 12 bases in between. CDR3 size: 15 residues.

This clone has a handful of counts. Here the CDR3 reads CASSFPSPGDSPLHF. For the CDR3, the DNA is TGTGCCAGCAGCTTCCCTTCGCCCGGAGATTCACCCCTCCACTTT. The gene calls are TRBV5-5 and TRBJ1-6, with D unresolved. Trimming pared 2 bases from V and 8 bases from J, leaving 14 bases between. This CDR3 comprises 15 residues. From germline, CDR1 is SGHKS and CDR2 YYEKEE (reference sequence).

CDR3 amino acids: CATSEPISEDRTNYGYTF. CDR3 sequence (DNA): TGTGCCACCAGTGAGCCAATTTCCGAGGACAGGACTAACTATGGCTACACCTTC. The genes are TRBV24-1 and TRBJ1-2; 7 nucleotides match TRBD1. This CDR3 region has 18 residues. Trimming at V came to 4 bases and at J to 0 bases, leaving 13 bases not matched to a gene. Germline lookup yields CDR1 KGHDR and CDR2 SFDVKD.